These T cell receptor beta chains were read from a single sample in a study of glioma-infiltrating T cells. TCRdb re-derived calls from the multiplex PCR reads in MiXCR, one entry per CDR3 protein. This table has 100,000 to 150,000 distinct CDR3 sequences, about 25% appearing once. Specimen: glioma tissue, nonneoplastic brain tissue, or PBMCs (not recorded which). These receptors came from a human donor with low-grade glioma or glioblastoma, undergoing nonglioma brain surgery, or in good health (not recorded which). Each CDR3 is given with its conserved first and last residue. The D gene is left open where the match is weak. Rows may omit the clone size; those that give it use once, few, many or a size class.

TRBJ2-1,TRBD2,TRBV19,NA,TGTGCCAGTAGTGCTAGCGGAACTAGCTCCTACAATGAGCAGTTCTTC,CASSASGTSSYNEQFF
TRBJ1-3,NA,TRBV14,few,TGTGCCAGCAGCCAAGTCCGAAACACCATATATTTT,CASSQVRNTIYF
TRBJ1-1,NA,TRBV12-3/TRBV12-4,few,TGTGCCAGCAGTTTTCGCGGGCACACTGAAGCTTTCTTT,CASSFRGHTEAFF
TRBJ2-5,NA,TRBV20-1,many,TGCAGTGCTAGCTACCGGGCGGAGACCCAGTACTTC,CSASYRAETQYF
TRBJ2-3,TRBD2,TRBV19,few,TGTGCCAGTAGTAACTTTCCTTCCGGGACTAGCGGGGTTACGCAGTATTTT,CASSNFPSGTSGVTQYF
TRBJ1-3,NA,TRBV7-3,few,TGTGCCAGCAGCCCCGGGGGAACGTTCGGGAACACCATATATTTT,CASSPGGTFGNTIYF
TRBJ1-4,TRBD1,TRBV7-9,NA,TGTGCCAGCAGCTTAGCCCAGGGGGCGGTTGAAAAACTGTTTTTT,CASSLAQGAVEKLFF
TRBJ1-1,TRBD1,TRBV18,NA,TGTGCCAGCTCCCTATGGGGGACAGGGGGCTTGAACACTGAAGCTTTCTTT,CASSLWGTGGLNTEAFF
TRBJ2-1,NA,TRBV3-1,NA,TGTGCCAGCAGCCATAGGCGAGCGGTTTCCTACAATGAGCAGTTCTTC,CASSHRRAVSYNEQFF
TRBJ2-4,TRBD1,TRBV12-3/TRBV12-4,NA,TGTGCCAGCAGTTTATCGGGACAGGGATCAGCCAAAAACATTCAGTACTTC,CASSLSGQGSAKNIQYF
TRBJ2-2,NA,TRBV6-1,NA,TGTGCCAGCAGGATGAATAAACCGAACATCGGGGAGCTGTTTTTT,CASRMNKPNIGELFF
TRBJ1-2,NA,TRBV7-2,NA,TGTGCCAGCAGCTTAGCGCAGGCTTACGGCTACACCTTC,CASSLAQAYGYTF
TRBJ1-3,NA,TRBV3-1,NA,TGTGCCAGCAGCCAAGTATATGGAAACACCATATATTTT,CASSQVYGNTIYF
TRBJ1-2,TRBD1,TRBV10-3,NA,TGTGCCATCAGTGAGGGACAGGGCTATGGCTACACCTTC,CAISEGQGYGYTF
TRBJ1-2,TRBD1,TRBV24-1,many,TGTGCCACCAGTGAAAGGGGGCGAGACTATGGCTACACCTTC,CATSERGRDYGYTF
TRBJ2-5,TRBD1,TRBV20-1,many,TGCAGTGCTCACAGGGGAGCGGAGACCCAGTACTTC,CSAHRGAETQYF
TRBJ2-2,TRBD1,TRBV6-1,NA,TGTGCCGGACAGGGTATTGACACCGGGGAGCTGTTTTTT,CAGQGIDTGELFF
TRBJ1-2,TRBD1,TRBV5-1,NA,TGCGCCAGCAGCCACTCGGGACAGGGGGCGCGCGGCTACACCTTC,CASSHSGQGARGYTF
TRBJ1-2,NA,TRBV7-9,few,TGTGCCAGCAGCTTAGCCGGGGGCACCTATGGCTACACCTTC,CASSLAGGTYGYTF
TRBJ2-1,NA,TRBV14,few,TGTGCCAGCAGCCAAGATGTTTGGAGCGATAGCTCCTACAATGAGCAGTTCTTC,CASSQDVWSDSSYNEQFF
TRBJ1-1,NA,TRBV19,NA,TGTGCCAGTAGGGATAAGGGGATGGCCACTGAAGCTTTCTTT,CASRDKGMATEAFF
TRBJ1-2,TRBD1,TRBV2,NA,TGTGCCAGCAGTGAACTAAGGACAGGCCATAACTATGGCTACACCTTC,CASSELRTGHNYGYTF
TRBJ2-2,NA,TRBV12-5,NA,TGTGCTAGTGGTTTGGATACAGGGCGGTTGTTTTTT,CASGLDTGRLFF
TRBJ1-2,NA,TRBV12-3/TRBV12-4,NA,TGTGCCAGCAAGCAAAAACTCCCTAACTATGGCTACACCTTC,CASKQKLPNYGYTF
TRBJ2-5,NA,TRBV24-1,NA,TGTGCCACCAGTGACCCTCCTCCTTGGGAGACCCAGTACTTC,CATSDPPPWETQYF
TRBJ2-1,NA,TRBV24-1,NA,TGTGCCACCAGTGAAGTATCACAGGGTTACAATGAGCAGTTCTTC,CATSEVSQGYNEQFF
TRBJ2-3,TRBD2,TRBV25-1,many,TGTGCCAGCATACTAGCGGGGGCAGATACGCAGTATTTT,CASILAGADTQYF
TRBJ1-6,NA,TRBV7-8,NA,TGTGCCAGCAGCTTTACGGGCCATGGCTCACCCCTCCACTTT,CASSFTGHGSPLHF
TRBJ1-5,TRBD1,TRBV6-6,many,TGTGCCAGCAGTTACGAGGGGACAGCCCCGGATCAGCCCCAGCATTTT,CASSYEGTAPDQPQHF
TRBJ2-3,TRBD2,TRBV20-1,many,TGCAGTGCTACCGTTAGCGGGGGGGCCACAGATACGCAGTATTTT,CSATVSGGATDTQYF
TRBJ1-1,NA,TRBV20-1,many,TGCAGTGCTAGAGATCCTGGGGGACACATCACTGAAGCTTTCTTT,CSARDPGGHITEAFF
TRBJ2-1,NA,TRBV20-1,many,TGCAGTGCTAGAAGGGTTAAGTCCTACAATGAGCAGTTCTTC,CSARRVKSYNEQFF
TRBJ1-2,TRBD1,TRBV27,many,TGTGCCAGCAGGCCCCGGGACAGGGATAATGGCTACACCTTC,CASRPRDRDNGYTF
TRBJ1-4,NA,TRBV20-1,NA,TGCAGTGCGCGGGGCACAACTAATGAAAAACTGTTTTTT,CSARGTTNEKLFF
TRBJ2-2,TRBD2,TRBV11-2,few,TGTGCCAGCAGCACCCGAGGGGGGACTAGCCTCACCGGGGAGCTGTTTTTT,CASSTRGGTSLTGELFF
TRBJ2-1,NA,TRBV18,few,TGTGCCAGCTCACTCCCTGGACAGTACAATGAGCAGTTCTTC,CASSLPGQYNEQFF
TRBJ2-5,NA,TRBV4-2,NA,TGTGCCAGCAGCCAGGTTTCTGAGGAAGCCCAAGAGACCCAGTACTTC,CASSQVSEEAQETQYF
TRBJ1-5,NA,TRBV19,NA,TGTGCCAGTACCCTCGGCCGATCGAATCAGCCCCAGCATTTT,CASTLGRSNQPQHF
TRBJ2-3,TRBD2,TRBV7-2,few,TGTGCCAGCAGCTTAAGGCGGGGGGGGCCAGATACGCAGTATTTT,CASSLRRGGPDTQYF
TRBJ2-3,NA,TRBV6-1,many,TGTGCCCTCCCTTGCCGGGACACCACAGATACGCAGTATTTT,CALPCRDTTDTQYF
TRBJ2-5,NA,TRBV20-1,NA,TGCAGTGCTAGAGATCAAGGTAGCGGTGAGACCCAGTACTTC,CSARDQGSGETQYF
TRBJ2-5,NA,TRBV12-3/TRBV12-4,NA,TGTGCCAGCACCCGGACAGTCCAAGAGACCCAGTACTTC,CASTRTVQETQYF